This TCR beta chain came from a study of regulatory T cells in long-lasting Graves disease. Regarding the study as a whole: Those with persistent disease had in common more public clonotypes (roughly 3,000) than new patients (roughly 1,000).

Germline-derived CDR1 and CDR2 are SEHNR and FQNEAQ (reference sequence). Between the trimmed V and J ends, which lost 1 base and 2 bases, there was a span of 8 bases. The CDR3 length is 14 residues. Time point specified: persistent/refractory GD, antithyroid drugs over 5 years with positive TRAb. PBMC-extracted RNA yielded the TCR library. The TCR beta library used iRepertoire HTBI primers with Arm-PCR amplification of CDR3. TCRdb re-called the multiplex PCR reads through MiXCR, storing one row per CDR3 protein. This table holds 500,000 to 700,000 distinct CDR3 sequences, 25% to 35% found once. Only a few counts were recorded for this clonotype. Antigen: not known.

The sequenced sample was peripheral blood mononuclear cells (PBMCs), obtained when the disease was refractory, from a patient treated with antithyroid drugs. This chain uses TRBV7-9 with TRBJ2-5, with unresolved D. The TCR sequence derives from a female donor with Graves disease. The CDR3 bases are TGTGCCAGCAGCTTAGTTGGCAAGCAAGAGACCCAGTACTTC. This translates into CASSLVGKQETQYF.